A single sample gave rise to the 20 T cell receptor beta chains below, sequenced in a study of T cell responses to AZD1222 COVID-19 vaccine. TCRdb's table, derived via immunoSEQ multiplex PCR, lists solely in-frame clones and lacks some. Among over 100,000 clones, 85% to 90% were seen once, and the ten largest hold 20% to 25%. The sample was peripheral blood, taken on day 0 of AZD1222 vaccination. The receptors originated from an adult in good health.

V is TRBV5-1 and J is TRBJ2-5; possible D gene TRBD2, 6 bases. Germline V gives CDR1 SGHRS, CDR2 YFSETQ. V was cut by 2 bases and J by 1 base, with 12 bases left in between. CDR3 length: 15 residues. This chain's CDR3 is CASSFIGGIQETQYF. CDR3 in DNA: TGCGCCAGCAGCTTCATCGGGGGAATCCAAGAGACCCAGTACTTC.

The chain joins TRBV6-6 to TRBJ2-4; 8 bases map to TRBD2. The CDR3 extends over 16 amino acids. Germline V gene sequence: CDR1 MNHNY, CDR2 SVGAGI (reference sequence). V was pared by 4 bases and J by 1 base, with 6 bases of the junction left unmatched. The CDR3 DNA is TGTGCCAGCAGTTCCGGGGGGGCCTCCGCCAAAAACATTCAGTACTTC. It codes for CASSSGGASAKNIQYF.

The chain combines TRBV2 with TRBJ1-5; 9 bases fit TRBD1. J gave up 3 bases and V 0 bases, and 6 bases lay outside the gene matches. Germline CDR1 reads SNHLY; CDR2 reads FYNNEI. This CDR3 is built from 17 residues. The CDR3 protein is CASSEARGTGFNQPQHF. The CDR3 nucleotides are TGTGCCAGCAGTGAAGCTAGGGGGACAGGGTTCAATCAGCCCCAGCATTTT.

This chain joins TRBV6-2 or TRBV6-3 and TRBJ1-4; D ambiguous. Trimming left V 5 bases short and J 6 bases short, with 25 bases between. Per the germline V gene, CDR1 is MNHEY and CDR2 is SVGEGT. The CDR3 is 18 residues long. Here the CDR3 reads CASSAMNPFSAGDEKLFF. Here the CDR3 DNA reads TGTGCCAGCAGTGCGATGAACCCGTTTTCGGCGGGCGATGAAAAACTGTTTTTT.

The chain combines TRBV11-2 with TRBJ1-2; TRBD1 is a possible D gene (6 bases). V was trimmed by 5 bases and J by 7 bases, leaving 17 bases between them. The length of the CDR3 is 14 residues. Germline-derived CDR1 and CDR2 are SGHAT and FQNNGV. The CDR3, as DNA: TGTGCCAGCAGCGACCGGGCCAGGGGTTCTGGCTACACCTTC. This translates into CASSDRARGSGYTF.

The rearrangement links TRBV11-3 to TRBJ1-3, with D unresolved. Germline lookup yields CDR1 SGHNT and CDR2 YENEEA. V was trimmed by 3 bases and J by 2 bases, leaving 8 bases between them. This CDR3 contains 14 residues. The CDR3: CASSFSWPGNTIYF. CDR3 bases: TGTGCCAGCAGCTTTAGTTGGCCTGGAAACACCATATATTTT.

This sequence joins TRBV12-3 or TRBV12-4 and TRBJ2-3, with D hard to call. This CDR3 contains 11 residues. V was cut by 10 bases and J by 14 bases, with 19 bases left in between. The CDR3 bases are TGTGCCATTCAGACTGGCCCCGCGCCGTATTTT. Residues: CAIQTGPAPYF.

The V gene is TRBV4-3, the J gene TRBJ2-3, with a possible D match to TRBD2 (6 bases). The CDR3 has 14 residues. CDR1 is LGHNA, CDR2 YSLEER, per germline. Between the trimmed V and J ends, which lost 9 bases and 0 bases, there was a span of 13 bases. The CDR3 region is CASSLAASTDTQYF. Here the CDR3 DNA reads TGCGCCAGTTCTTTAGCGGCTAGCACAGATACGCAGTATTTT.

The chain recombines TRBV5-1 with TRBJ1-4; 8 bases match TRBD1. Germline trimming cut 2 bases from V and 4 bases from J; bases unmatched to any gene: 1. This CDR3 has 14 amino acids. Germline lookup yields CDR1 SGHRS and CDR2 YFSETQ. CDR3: CASSFTGGNEKLFF. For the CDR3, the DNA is TGCGCCAGCAGCTTTACAGGGGGTAATGAAAAACTGTTTTTT. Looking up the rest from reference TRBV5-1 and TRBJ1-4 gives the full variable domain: KAGVTQTPRYLIKTRGQQVTLSCSPISGHRSVSWYQQTPGQGLQFLFEYFSETQRNKGNFPGRFSGRQFSNSRSEMNVSTLELGDSALYLCASSFTGGNEKLFFGSGTQLSVL.

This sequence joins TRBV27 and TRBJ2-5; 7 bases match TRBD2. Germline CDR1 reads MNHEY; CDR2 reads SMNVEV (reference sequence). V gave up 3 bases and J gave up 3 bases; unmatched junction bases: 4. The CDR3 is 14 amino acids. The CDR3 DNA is TGTGCCAGCAGTTTTTTTGCGGGGGAAGAGACCCAGTACTTC. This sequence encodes CASSFFAGEETQYF.

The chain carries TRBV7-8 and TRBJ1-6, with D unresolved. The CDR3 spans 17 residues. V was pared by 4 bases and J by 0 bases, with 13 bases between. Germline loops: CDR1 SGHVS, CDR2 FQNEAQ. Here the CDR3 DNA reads TGTGCCAGCAGCTCGGAACGAGCCGGCTCCTATAATTCACCCCTCCACTTT. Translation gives CASSSERAGSYNSPLHF.

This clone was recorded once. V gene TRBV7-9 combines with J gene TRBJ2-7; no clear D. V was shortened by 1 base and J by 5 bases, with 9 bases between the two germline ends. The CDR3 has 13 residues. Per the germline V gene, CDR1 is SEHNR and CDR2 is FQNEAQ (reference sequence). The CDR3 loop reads CASSLVNGNEQYF. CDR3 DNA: TGTGCCAGCAGCTTAGTAAATGGGAACGAGCAGTACTTC.

CDR3 coding DNA: TGTGCCGTAGCCGGACAGGGTAATTTGAACACTGAAGCTTTCTTT. It translates to CAVAGQGNLNTEAFF. The V and J genes are TRBV6-5 and TRBJ1-1; 8 bases align to TRBD1. CDR3 size: 15 residues. V shed 11 bases, J shed 0 bases, and the junction held 11 bases outside the gene matches. Germline V gives CDR1 MNHEY, CDR2 SVGAGI.

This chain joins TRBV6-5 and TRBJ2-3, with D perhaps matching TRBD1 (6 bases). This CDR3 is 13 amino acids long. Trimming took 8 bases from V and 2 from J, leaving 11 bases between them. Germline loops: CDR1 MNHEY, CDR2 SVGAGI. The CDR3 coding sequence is TGTGCCAGCGCCCGGGACAACACAGATACGCAGTATTTT. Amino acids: CASARDNTDTQYF.

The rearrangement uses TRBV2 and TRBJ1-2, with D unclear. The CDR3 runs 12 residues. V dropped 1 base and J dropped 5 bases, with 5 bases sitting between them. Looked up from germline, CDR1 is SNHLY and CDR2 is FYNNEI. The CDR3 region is CASSEVVYGYTF. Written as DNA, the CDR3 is TGTGCCAGCAGTGAAGTGGTTTATGGCTACACCTTC.

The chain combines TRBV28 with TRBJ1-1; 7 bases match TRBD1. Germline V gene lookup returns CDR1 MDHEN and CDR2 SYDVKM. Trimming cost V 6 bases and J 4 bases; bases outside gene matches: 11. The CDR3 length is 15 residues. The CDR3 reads CASRPIGGSSTEAFF. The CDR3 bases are TGTGCCAGCAGGCCGATAGGGGGCTCGAGCACTGAAGCTTTCTTT.

CDR3 bases: TGCGCCAGCACCCCTACTCGGACAGCTAACTATGGCTACACCTTC. Its translation: CASTPTRTANYGYTF. This rearrangement joins TRBV5-1 to TRBJ1-2; tentatively, D is TRBD1 (6 bases). Looked up from germline, CDR1 is SGHRS and CDR2 is YFSETQ. This CDR3 has 15 amino acids. The ends were cut back, 6 bases at V and 0 bases at J, with 15 bases in the middle.

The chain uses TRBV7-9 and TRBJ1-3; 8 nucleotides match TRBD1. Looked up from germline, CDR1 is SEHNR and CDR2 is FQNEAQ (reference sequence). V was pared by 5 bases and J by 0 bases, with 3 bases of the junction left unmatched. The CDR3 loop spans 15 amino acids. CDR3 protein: CASSKTGASGNTIYF. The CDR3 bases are TGTGCCAGCAGCAAGACAGGGGCCTCTGGAAACACCATATATTTT.

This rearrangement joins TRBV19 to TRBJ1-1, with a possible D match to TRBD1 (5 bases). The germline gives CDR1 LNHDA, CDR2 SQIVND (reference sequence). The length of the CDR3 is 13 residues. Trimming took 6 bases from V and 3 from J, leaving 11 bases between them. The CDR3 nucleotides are TGTGCCAGTAGCCTGACAGATGACACTGAAGCTTTCTTT. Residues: CASSLTDDTEAFF.

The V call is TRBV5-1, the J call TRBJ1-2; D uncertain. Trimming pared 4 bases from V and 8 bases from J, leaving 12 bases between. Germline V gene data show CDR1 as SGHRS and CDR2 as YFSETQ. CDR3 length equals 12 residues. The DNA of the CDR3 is TGCGCCAGCAGCCGAACATTGGACGGCTACACCTTC. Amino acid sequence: CASSRTLDGYTF.